The T cell receptor (beta chain) described here comes from a study of blood T cells in healthy people across ages. General study points: Long-lived donors exceeded aged donors in naive CD4+ cells and diversity.

The CDR3 has 17 amino acids. Germline CDR1 reads SGHRS; CDR2 reads YFSETQ. V lost 4 bases, J lost 5 bases, and 12 bases stayed unmatched. In regard to this clonotype: Its antigen is unknown.

The authors ran a second PCR of 7 to 11 cycles using a sample-barcoded 5' primer and a J-beta primer mix. The study obtained at least 3 million CDR3-containing paired-end reads from every sample. Each CDR3 protein gets one entry after TCRdb re-called the 5' RACE reads with MiXCR. Of some 1.5 million distinct CDR3 sequences in the sample, approximately 28% were seen once. The sequenced material came from blood. The sequence was obtained from a woman in her twenties or thirties in good health. The V and J genes are TRBV5-1 and TRBJ2-1; TRBD2 matches 10 bases. Here the CDR3 DNA reads TGCGCCAGCAGCACCTGGACTAGCGGCCCTAGGGACAATGAGCAGTTCTTC. It yields the protein CASSTWTSGPRDNEQFF.